This TCR beta chain was obtained from a study of cytotoxic CD8 clonotypes in ibrutinib-treated CLL. Study-level background: The authors obtained response samples at a median of around eleven months of treatment, range 6 to 36. Study-level results: The study sampled sustained-remission and progressing patients at different times.

The CDR3 consists of 17 residues. Trimming cost V 0 bases and J 2 bases; bases outside gene matches: 7. Germline V gene lookup returns CDR1 MGHRA and CDR2 YSYEKL. This clone has only a few counts. Its matching antigen is unknown. Profiling relied on immunoSEQ multiplex PCR, and the TCRdb table lists in-frame clones only, not all of them. The data show about 25,000 clones, with almost 85% seen just once and 7.5% to 9.5% held by the top ten. The source of this sequence is a human donor with chronic lymphocytic leukemia. Sequenced material: PBMCs, taken after 24 months of ibrutinib treatment. This chain connects TRBV4-1 to TRBJ1-3; 7 bases are shared with TRBD1. Here the CDR3 DNA reads TGCGCCAGCAGCCAAGATAAGTGGCAGGGGGCTGGAAACACCATATATTTT. This encodes CASSQDKWQGAGNTIYF.